This is a list of T cell receptor beta chains from one sample in a study of CD4 T cells in relation to SARS-CoV-2 and coronaviruses. Data came from immunoSEQ multiplex PCR; TCRdb stores just in-frame clones and leaves some out. The sample holds some 42,000 clones, approximately 90% seen once. The sample taken for sequencing was memory CD4+ T cells from PBMCs. The receptors were sampled from an adult with COVID-19. Each CDR3 is given with its conserved first and last residue. The D gene is left open where the match is weak. Expanded clones get a size class; other rows say once, few or many, or leave the size out.

- | TRBJ2-7 | - | TRBV10-2 | TGCGCCAGCCCCAGTATGGGGGCGCGAACCTACGAGCAGTACTTC | CASPSMGARTYEQYF
- | TRBJ1-2 | TRBD1 | TRBV2 | TGTGCCAGCAGTGAAGCCCCGACCGGGACAGAATTC | CASSEAPTGTEF
- | TRBJ1-4 | - | TRBV7-9 | TGTGCCAGCAGCTTAGTAAGCAGGGGAACTAATGAAAAACTGTTTTTT | CASSLVSRGTNEKLFF
- | TRBJ2-5 | - | TRBV10-1 | TGCGCCAGCAGTAATAGCAAGAGACAGTGGGTTCAGAAGACCCAGTACTTC | CASSNSKRQWVQKTQYF
- | TRBJ2-7 | - | TRBV6-5 | TGTGCCAGCACCTCCGGCAGGGCTTACGAGCAGTACTTC | CASTSGRAYEQYF
- | TRBJ2-3 | - | TRBV5-6 | TGTGCCAGCAGCCTGGGAGTTAGGCCAGATACGCAGTATTTT | CASSLGVRPDTQYF
- | TRBJ1-2 | - | TRBV11-2 | TGTGCCAGCAGCTTGAGCGGACAGATCGTAACCTATGGCTACACCTTC | CASSLSGQIVTYGYTF
- | TRBJ1-1 | - | TRBV6-2/TRBV6-3 | TGTGCCACCAGCCCCACTACAGGTTCAGCTTTCTTT | CATSPTTGSAFF
- | TRBJ1-2 | - | TRBV3-1/TRBV3-2 | TGTGCCAGCAGCCAAGATCTGAGTCACTATGGCTACACCTTC | CASSQDLSHYGYTF
- | TRBJ1-2 | - | TRBV2 | TGTGCCAGCAGTGTATTCCAGGGTTTTAAAAACTATGGCTACACCTTC | CASSVFQGFKNYGYTF
- | TRBJ2-2 | TRBD1 | TRBV5-1 | TGCGCCAGCAGCAATAATCCAGGGGGCGAGGCCGGGGAGCTGTTTTTT | CASSNNPGGEAGELFF
- | TRBJ2-2 | - | TRBV5-1 | TGCGCCAGTCAAAGGGGGAACACCGGGGAGCTGTTTTTT | CASQRGNTGELFF
- | TRBJ2-2 | TRBD2 | TRBV5-5 | TGTGCCAGCAGTCGACTAGCGGGTTTCGGGGAGCTGTTTTTT | CASSRLAGFGELFF
- | TRBJ2-4 | - | TRBV7-2 | TGTGCCAGCAGCACCCCTGCAGGGGGGGACATTCAGTACTTC | CASSTPAGGDIQYF
- | TRBJ2-7 | - | TRBV6-1 | TGTGCCAGCAGTGAATGGGACACCGAGTCCTACGAGCAGTACTTC | CASSEWDTESYEQYF
- | TRBJ2-1 | - | TRBV7-2 | TGTGCCAGCAGCTTTGGGGGATCCTACAATGAGCAGTTCTTC | CASSFGGSYNEQFF
- | TRBJ1-2 | TRBD1 | TRBV3-1/TRBV3-2 | TGTGCCAGCAGCCAAGTTGGAGGGGGCGGCGGCTACACCTTC | CASSQVGGGGGYTF
- | TRBJ1-3 | - | TRBV2 | TGTGCCAGCAGTGAAACTCTGAACTCTGGAAACACCATATATTTT | CASSETLNSGNTIYF
- | TRBJ2-1 | TRBD1 | TRBV7-3 | TGTGCCAGCAGCTTAGAGGGACAGTACAATGAGCAGTTCTTC | CASSLEGQYNEQFF
- | TRBJ2-7 | - | TRBV11-3 | TGTGCCAGCAGCTTAGAATATGGGGGGCCGCAGTACTTC | CASSLEYGGPQYF
- | TRBJ2-7 | TRBD1 | TRBV10-3 | TGTGCCATTCAACCTGACAGGGGGCGGGAGCAGTACTTC | CAIQPDRGREQYF
- | TRBJ2-2 | TRBD1 | TRBV7-3 | TGTGCCAGCAGCCCTGGGACAGGGGTTTTTACCGGGGAGCTGTTTTTT | CASSPGTGVFTGELFF
- | TRBJ2-5 | TRBD1 | TRBV6-1 | TGTGCCAGCTCCCTCCAGGGGGCGGTTGAGACCCAGTACTTC | CASSLQGAVETQYF
once | TRBJ2-7 | - | TRBV5-4 | TGTGCCAGCAGTCGTACGGGCTCCTACGAGCAGTACTTC | CASSRTGSYEQYF